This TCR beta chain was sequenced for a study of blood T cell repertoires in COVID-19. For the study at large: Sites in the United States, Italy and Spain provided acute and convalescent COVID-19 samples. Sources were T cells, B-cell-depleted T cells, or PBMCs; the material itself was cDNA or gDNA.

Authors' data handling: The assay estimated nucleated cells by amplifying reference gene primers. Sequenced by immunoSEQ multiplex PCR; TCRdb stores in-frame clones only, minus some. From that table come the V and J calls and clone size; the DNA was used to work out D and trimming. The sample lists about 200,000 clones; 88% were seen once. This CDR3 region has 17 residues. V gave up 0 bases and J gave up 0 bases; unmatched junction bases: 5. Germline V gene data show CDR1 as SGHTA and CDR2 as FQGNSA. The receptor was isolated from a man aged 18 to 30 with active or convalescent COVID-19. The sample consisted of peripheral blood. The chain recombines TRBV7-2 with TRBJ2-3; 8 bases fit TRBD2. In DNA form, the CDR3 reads TGTGCCAGCAGCTTAGCCGGACTAGCCGGTAGCACAGATACGCAGTATTTT. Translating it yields CASSLAGLAGSTDTQYF.